This TCR beta chain was recovered during a study of T-cell reconstitution after alpha-beta-depleted transplantation in children. Study-level findings and limits: About two months after transplant, alpha-beta T cells reportedly came from several hundred expanded graft clones. At one year after transplant, newly produced T cells mostly accounted for T-cell counts and diversity. At day 60, the high TCRbeta diversity found in some patients originated from recipient T cells and thymic progenitors that had survived.

Preparing the TCRbeta library involved the use of unique molecular identifiers. TCRdb re-called the PCR reads with MiXCR, one entry per CDR3 protein. Of some 600,000 distinct CDR3 sequences listed, over 10% are singletons. The trim removed 8 bases at V and 3 bases at J, leaving 4 bases unmatched. Germline CDR1 is LNHNV and CDR2 is YYDKDF (reference sequence). This CDR3 spans 13 amino acids. Only a few counts were recorded for this clonotype. The antigen is not known. The V and J genes are TRBV15 and TRBJ1-5; TRBD1 agrees at 7 bases. The sequencing here drew on PBMCs, mostly from graft donor cells, taken 360 days after TCRalphabeta/CD19-depleted stem cell transplant. This clonotype originated in a male patient aged 5 to 17 who had a stem cell transplant for acute myeloid leukemia, so the T cells may come from the graft donor. The CDR3 loop is CATSGGYNQPQHF. The CDR3 bases are TGTGCCACCTCAGGGGGGTACAATCAGCCCCAGCATTTT.